This TCR beta chain was captured by sequencing in a study of blood T cell repertoires in COVID-19. Study overall: From the United States, Italy and Spain came samples of acute and convalescent COVID-19. PBMCs, B-cell-depleted T cells, or T cells provided the cDNA or gDNA that made up the material.

Per the authors' pipeline: Amplified reference gene primers provided the basis for estimating nucleated cell counts. Only in-frame clones appear in the TCRdb table, and some are missing; sequencing was by immunoSEQ multiplex PCR. Clone size and the V and J calls come from that table; the DNA yielded D and trimming. The sample yields 130,000 or so clones, about four fifths seen once. Germline V gene data show CDR1 as SGHTA and CDR2 as FQGNSA. The length of the CDR3 is 17 residues. V was pared by 5 bases and J by 5 bases, with 8 bases of the junction left unmatched. The material sequenced was peripheral blood. The V and J genes are TRBV7-2 and TRBJ2-3; 15 nucleotides line up with TRBD2. This clonotype was obtained from a woman aged 60-75 years with active or convalescent COVID-19. In nucleotides, the CDR3 is TGTGCCAGCAGCCCCGGACTAGCGGGAGGGCAGAGAGATACGCAGTATTTT. Translated: CASSPGLAGGQRDTQYF. Filled out from reference TRBV7-2 and TRBJ2-3, the complete variable domain reads GAGVSQSPSNKVTEKGKDVELRCDPISGHTALYWYRQSLGQGLEFLIYFQGNSAPDKSGLPSDRFSAERTGGSVSTLTIQRTQQEDSAVYLCASSPGLAGGQRDTQYFGPGTRLTVL.